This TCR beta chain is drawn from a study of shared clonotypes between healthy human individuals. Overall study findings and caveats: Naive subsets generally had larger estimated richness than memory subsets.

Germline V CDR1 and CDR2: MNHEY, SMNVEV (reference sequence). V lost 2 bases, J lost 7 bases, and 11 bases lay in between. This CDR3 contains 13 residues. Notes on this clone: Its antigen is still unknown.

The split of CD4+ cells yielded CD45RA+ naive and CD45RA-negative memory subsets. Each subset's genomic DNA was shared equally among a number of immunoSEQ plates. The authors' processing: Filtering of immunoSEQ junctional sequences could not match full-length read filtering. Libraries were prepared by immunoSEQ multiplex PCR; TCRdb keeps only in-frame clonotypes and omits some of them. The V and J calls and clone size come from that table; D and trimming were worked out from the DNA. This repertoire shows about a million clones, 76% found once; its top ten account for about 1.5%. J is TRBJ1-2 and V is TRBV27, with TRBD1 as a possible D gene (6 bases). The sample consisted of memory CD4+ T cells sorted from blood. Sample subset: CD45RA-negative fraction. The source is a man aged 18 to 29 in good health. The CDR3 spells CASSLNRESGYTF. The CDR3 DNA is TGTGCCAGCAGTTTAAACAGGGAAAGTGGCTACACCTTC.